This T cell receptor beta chain was sequenced for a study of PD-1 blockade in mismatch repair-deficient tumors. Across the study: All were previously treated, progressing patients with approximately 12 mismatch repair-deficient cancer types.

Whole-study results and caveats: Tumor-resident clones, often absent from pretreatment blood, expanded after pembrolizumab and then contracted.

TCRdb's copy holds only in-frame clones and misses some; the assay was immunoSEQ multiplex PCR. The repertoire includes 100,000 or so clones, 82% of them detected once, and roughly 6.2% sits in the top ten. Note on this clone: Antigen specificity is unknown.

Trimming cost V 1 base and J 2 bases, with 5 bases left between them. The germline gives CDR1 SGHTA, CDR2 FQGNSA. The CDR3 length is 13 residues. PCR or immunohistochemistry showed mismatch repair deficiency in every enrolled patient. TCR sequencing covered a few patients who responded to pembrolizumab. Sample: peripheral blood, taken 30 to 36 weeks after starting pembrolizumab. J is TRBJ1-1 and V is TRBV7-2; no reliable D call. The TCR was taken from an adult with mismatch repair-deficient cancer. Written as DNA, the CDR3 is TGTGCCAGCAGCTTAGTGGTTAACACTGAAGCTTTCTTT. Its protein is CASSLVVNTEAFF.